The clone carrying this TCR beta chain has just a few counts. Antigen unknown. This entry comes from a study of CD8 T cells in ankylosing spondylitis. V lost 5 bases and J 2 bases, leaving 18 bases between the germline ends. The CDR3 is made up of 16 amino acids. The study, taken as a whole, reports: Disease-associated clones were reportedly significantly overrepresented in matched ankylosing spondylitis synovial fluid. Seemingly characteristic of ankylosing spondylitis blood was a TCR beta motif consisting of under 10 highly homologous variants.

TCRdb ran MiXCR on the 5' RACE reads and lists one entry per CDR3 protein. This table has around 430,000 distinct CDR3 sequences, 17% appearing once. This clonotype originated in a male donor with ankylosing spondylitis. The rearrangement uses TRBV12-3 or TRBV12-4 and TRBJ2-5, with D tentatively TRBD2 (5 bases). Sequenced sample: blood, either unsorted or a sorted T cell fraction (not recorded which). The CDR3 region is CASSASHRGRQETQYF. In nucleotides, the CDR3 is TGTGCCAGCAGTGCCTCACACCGGGGAAGGCAAGAGACCCAGTACTTC.